This T cell receptor beta chain was sequenced in a study of siplizumab effects on memory and regulatory T cells. Broader study findings: Sequences below about 10^-5 frequency were poorly captured, limiting mapping of alloreactive clones. Naive T cells apparently outstripped memory cells in diversity and seemed major alloresponse contributors.

About this clone: Its antigen remains unidentified.

The assay looked at approximately 10^5 TCR templates in each sample. Profiling relied on immunoSEQ multiplex PCR, and the TCRdb table lists in-frame clones only, not all of them. The sample holds approximately 120,000 clones, just over 90% seen once. CDR1 is MRHNA and CDR2 is SNTAGT in the germline V gene. The CDR3 length is 20 residues. V was pared by 11 bases and J by 8 bases, with 35 bases of the junction left unmatched. The sequencing input was Tregs sorted from blood. This sequence originates from a human donor in good health. The chain joins TRBV6-4 to TRBJ1-2, with TRBD1 identical over 7 bases. CDR3 sequence: CAPSRLSPDGRDSNYSGYTF. The CDR3 DNA sequence: TGTGCCCCCAGCAGGCTCTCGCCGGATGGGAGGGACAGCAATTATTCCGGCTACACCTTC.